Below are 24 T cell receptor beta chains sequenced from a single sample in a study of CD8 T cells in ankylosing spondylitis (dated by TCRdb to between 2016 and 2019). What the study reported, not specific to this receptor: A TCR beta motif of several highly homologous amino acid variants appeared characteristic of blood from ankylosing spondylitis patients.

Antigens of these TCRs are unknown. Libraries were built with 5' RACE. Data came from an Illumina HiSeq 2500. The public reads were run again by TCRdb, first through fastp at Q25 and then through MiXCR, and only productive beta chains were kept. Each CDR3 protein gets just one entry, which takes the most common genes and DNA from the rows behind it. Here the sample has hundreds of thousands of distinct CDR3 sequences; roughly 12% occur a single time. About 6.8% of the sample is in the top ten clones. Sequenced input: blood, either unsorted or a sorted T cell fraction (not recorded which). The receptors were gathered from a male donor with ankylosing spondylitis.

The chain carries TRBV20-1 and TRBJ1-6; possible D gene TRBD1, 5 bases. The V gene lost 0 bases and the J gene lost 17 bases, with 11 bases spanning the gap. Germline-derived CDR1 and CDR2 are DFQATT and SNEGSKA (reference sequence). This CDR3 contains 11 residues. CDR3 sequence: CSARERGRVHF. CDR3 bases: TGCAGTGCTAGAGAAAGGGGACGGGTCCACTTT.

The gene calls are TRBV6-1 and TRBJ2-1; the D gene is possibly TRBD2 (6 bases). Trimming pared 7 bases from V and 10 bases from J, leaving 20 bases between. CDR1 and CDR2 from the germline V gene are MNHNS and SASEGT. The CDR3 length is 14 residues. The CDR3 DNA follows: TGTGCCAGCAACTCTGGGACTGGAACATGGGAGCAGTTCTTC. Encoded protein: CASNSGTGTWEQFF.

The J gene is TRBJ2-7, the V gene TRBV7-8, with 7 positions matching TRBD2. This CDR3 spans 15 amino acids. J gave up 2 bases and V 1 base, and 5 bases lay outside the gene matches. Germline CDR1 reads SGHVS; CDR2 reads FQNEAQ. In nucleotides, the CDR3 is TGTGCCAGCAGCTTAGAAGCGGGGTTAGCCTACGAGCAGTACTTC. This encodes CASSLEAGLAYEQYF.

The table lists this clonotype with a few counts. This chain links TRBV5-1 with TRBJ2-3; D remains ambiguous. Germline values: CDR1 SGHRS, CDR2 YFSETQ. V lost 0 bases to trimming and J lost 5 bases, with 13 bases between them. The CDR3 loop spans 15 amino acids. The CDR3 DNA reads TGCGCCAGCAGCTTGGGAGGACCCAAGGAAGATACGCAGTATTTT. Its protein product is CASSLGGPKEDTQYF.

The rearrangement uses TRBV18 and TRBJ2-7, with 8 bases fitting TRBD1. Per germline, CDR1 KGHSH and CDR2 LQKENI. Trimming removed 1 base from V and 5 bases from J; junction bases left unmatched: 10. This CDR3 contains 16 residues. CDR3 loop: CASSPRGQAFGHEQYV. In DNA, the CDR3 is TGTGCCAGCTCACCACGGGGACAGGCTTTTGGCCACGAGCAGTACGTC.

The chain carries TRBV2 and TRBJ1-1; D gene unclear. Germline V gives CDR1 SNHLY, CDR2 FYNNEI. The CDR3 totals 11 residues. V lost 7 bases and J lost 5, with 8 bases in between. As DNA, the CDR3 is TGTGCCAGCAAAGGTGGAACTGAAGCTTTCTTT. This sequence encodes CASKGGTEAFF. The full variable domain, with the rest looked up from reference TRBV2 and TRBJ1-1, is EPEVTQTPSHQVTQMGQEVILRCVPISNHLYFYWYRQILGQKVEFLVSFYNNEISEKSEIFDDQFSVERPDGSNFTLKIRSTKLEDSAMYFCASKGGTEAFFGQGTRLTVV.

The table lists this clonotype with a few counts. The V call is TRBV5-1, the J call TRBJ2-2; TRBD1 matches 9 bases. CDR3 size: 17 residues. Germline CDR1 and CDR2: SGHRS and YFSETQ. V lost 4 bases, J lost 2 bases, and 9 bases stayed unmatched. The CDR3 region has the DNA TGCGCCAGCAGCCCCTTAGTGGGACAGGGAAACACCGGGGAGCTGTTTTTT. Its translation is CASSPLVGQGNTGELFF.

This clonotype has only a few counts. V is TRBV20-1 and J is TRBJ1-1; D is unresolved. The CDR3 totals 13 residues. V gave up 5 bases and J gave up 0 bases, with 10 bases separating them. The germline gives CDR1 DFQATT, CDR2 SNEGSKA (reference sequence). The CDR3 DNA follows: TGCAGTGCTCTCGGGATCTTGAACACTGAAGCTTTCTTT. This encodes CSALGILNTEAFF.

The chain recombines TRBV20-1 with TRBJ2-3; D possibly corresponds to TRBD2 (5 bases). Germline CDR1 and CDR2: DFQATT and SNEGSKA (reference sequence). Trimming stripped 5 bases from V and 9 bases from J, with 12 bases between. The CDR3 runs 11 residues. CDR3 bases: TGCAGTGCTCCCCTGGGAGACACGCAGTATTTT. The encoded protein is CSAPLGDTQYF.

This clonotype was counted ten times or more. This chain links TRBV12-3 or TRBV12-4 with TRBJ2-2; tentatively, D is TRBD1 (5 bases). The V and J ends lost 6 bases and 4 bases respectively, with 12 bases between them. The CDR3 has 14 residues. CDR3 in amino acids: CASSRTTVTGELFF. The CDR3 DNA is TGTGCCAGCAGCCGGACAACTGTCACCGGGGAGCTGTTTTTT.

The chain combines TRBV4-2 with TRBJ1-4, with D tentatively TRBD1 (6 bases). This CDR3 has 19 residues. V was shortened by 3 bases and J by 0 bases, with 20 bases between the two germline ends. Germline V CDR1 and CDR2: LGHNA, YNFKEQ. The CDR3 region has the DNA TGTGCCAGCAGCCACCCTCAGGGGACGAACGTAGCAACTAATGAAAAACTGTTTTTT. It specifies CASSHPQGTNVATNEKLFF.

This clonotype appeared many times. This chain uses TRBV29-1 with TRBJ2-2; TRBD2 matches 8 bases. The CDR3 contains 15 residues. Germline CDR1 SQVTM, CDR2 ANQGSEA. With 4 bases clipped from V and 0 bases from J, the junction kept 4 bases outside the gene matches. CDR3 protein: CSVAGGAANTGELFF. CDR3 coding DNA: TGCAGCGTTGCGGGAGGGGCTGCGAACACCGGGGAGCTGTTTTTT.

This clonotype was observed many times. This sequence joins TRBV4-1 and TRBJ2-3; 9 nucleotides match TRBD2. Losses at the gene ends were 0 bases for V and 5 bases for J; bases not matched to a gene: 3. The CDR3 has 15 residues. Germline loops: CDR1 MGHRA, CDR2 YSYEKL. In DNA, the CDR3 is TGCGCCAGCAGCCAAGATGTTAGCGGGAGAGATACGCAGTATTTT. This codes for CASSQDVSGRDTQYF.

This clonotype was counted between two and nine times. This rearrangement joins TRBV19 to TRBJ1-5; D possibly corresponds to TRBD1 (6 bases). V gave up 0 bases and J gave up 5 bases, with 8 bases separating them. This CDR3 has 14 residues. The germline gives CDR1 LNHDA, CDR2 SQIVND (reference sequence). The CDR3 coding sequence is TGTGCCAGTAGTATAGATCACAGGGATCAGCCCCAGCATTTT. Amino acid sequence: CASSIDHRDQPQHF. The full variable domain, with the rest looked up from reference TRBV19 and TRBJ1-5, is DGGITQSPKYLFRKEGQNVTLSCEQNLNHDAMYWYRQDPGQGLRLIYYSQIVNDFQKGDIAEGYSVSREKKESFPLTVTSAQKNPTAFYLCASSIDHRDQPQHFGDGTRLSIL.

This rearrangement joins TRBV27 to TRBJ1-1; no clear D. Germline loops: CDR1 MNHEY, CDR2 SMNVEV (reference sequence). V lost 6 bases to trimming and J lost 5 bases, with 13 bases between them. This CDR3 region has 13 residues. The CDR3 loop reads CASRPAVWTEAFF. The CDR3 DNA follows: TGTGCCAGCAGACCCGCCGTTTGGACTGAAGCTTTCTTT.

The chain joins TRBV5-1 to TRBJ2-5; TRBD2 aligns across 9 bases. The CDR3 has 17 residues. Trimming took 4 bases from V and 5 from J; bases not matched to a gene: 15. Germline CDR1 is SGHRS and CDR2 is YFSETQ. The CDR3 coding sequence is TGCGCCAGCAGCCCTGTAGTAGCGGGAGCCCGGGGTGAGACCCAGTACTTC. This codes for CASSPVVAGARGETQYF. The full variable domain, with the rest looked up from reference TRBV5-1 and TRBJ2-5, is KAGVTQTPRYLIKTRGQQVTLSCSPISGHRSVSWYQQTPGQGLQFLFEYFSETQRNKGNFPGRFSGRQFSNSRSEMNVSTLELGDSALYLCASSPVVAGARGETQYFGPGTRLLVL.

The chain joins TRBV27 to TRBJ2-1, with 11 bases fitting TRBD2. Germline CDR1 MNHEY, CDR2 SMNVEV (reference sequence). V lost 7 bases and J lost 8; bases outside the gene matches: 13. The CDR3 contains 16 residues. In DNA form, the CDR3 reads TGTGCCAGCAAATCATGTCCTAGCGGGAGGATCCATGAGCAGTTCTTC. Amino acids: CASKSCPSGRIHEQFF.

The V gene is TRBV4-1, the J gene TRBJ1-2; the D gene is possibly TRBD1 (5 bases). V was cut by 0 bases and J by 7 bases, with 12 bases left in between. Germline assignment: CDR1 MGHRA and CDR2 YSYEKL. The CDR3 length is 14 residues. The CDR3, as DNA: TGCGCCAGCAGCCAAGATCCGGGGCCGGGTGGCTACACCTTC. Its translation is CASSQDPGPGGYTF.

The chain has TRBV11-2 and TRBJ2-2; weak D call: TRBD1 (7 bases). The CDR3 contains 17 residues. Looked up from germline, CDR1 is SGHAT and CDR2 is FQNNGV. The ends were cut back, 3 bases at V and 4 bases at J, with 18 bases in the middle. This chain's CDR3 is CASSFYRGVGGTGELFF. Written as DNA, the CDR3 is TGTGCCAGCAGCTTTTACAGGGGCGTCGGGGGCACCGGGGAGCTGTTTTTT.

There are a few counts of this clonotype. The DNA for the CDR3 is TGCAGTGCTAGCGGCCACGAGCAGTACTTC. Its translation is CSASGHEQYF. This chain connects TRBV20-1 to TRBJ2-7, with D unresolved. The V end lost 3 bases, the J end lost 5 bases, and 5 bases lay between the germline ends. This CDR3 is built from 10 residues. Germline lookup yields CDR1 DFQATT and CDR2 SNEGSKA (reference sequence).

CDR3 residues: CASGQGSYNEQFF. The CDR3 DNA follows: TGTGCCTCCGGACAGGGCTCCTACAATGAGCAGTTCTTC. The chain uses TRBV24-1 and TRBJ2-1; 8 nucleotides agree with TRBD1. The germline V gene has CDR1 KGHDR and CDR2 SFDVKD. Trimming cost V 12 bases and J 0 bases; bases outside gene matches: 3. The CDR3 length is 13 residues.

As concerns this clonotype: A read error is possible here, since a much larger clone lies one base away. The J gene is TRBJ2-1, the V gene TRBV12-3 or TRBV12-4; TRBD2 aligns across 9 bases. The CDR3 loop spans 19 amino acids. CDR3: CASSLRASGILGNLNEQLF. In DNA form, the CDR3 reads TGTGCCAGCAGTCTCCGGGCTAGCGGGATTTTAGGGAATTTGAATGAGCAGCTCTTC.

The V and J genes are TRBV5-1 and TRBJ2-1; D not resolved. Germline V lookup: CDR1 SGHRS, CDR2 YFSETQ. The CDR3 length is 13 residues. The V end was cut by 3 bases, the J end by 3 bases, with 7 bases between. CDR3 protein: CASSSTLYNEQFF. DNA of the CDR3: TGCGCCAGCAGCTCCACTCTCTACAATGAGCAGTTCTTC.

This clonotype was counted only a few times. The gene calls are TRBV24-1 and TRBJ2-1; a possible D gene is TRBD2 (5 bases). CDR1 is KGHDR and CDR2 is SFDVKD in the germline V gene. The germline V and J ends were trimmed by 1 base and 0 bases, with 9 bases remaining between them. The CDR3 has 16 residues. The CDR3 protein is CATSDLEGFSYNEQFF. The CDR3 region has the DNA TGTGCCACCAGTGATTTAGAGGGTTTCTCCTACAATGAGCAGTTCTTC.